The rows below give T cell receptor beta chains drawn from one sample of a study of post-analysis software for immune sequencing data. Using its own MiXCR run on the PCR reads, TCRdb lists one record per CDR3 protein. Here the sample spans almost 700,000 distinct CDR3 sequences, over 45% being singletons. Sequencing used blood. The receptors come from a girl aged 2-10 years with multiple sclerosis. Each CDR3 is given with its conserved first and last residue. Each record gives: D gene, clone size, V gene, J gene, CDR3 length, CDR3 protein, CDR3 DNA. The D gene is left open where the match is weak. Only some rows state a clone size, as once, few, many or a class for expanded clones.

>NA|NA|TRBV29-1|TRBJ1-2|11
CSVATGHGYTF
TGCAGCGTCGCTACGGGCCATGGCTACACCTTC
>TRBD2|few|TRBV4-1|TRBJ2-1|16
CASSQVGSGSYNEQFF
TGCGCCAGCAGCCAAGTGGGGAGCGGGAGTTACAATGAGCAGTTCTTC
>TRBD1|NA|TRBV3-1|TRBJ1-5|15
CASSQRQGINQPQHF
TGTGCCAGCAGCCAGAGACAGGGAATCAATCAGCCCCAGCATTTT
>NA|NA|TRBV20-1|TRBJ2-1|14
CSASNTYSYNEQFF
TGCAGTGCTAGTAACACCTACTCCTACAATGAGCAGTTCTTC
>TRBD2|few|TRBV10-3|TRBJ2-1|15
CATIAGVTLGMEQFF
TGTGCCACCATAGCGGGAGTGACCCTTGGGATGGAGCAGTTCTTC
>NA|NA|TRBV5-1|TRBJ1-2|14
CASSLKGRNYGYTF
TGCGCCAGCAGCTTGAAGGGGAGGAACTATGGCTACACCTTC
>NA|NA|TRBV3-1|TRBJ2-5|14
CASSPIGRKETQYF
TGTGCCAGCAGCCCCATTGGGAGGAAAGAGACCCAGTACTTC
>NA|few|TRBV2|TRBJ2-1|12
CASTGGGNEQFF
TGTGCCAGCACCGGTGGGGGAAATGAGCAGTTCTTC
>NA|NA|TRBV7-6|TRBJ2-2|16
CVSSLEPSRLGNEQFF
TGTGTCAGCAGCTTAGAACCTAGTAGGCTGGGGAATGAGCAGTTTTTT
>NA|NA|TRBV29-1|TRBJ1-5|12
CCASGTNQPQHF
TGCTGCGCTAGTGGGACCAATCAGCCCCAGCATTTT
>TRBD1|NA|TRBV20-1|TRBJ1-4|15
CSARAPGRGHEKLFF
TGCAGTGCTAGAGCCCCTGGCAGGGGGCATGAAAAACTGTTTTTT
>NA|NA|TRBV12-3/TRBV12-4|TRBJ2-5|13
CASSLVLQETQYF
TGTGCCAGCAGTTTGGTTTTGCAAGAGACCCAGTACTTC
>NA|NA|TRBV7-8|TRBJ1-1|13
CASSLVRATEAFF
TGTGCCAGCAGCTTAGTCCGTGCCACTGAAGCTTTCTTT
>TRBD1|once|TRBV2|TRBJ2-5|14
CASRDRGKRETQYF
TGTGCCAGCAGAGACAGGGGGAAGCGGGAGACCCAGTACTTC
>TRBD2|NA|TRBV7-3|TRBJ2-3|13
CASSSGREGTQYF
TGTGCCAGCAGCTCGGGGCGGGAGGGTACGCAGTATTTT
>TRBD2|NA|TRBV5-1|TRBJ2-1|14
CASSMGLPGDEQFF
TGCGCCAGCAGCATGGGACTACCTGGGGATGAGCAGTTCTTC
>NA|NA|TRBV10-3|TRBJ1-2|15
CAISEPVGERYGYTF
TGTGCCATCAGTGAGCCCGTAGGGGAGCGCTATGGCTACACCTTC
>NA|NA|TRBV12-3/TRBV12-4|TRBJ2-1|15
CASSPYAQGVGEQFF
TGTGCCAGCAGCCCCTACGCACAGGGCGTTGGGGAGCAGTTCTTC
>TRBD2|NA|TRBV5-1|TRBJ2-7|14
CASSVGLDLYEQYF
TGTGCCAGCAGCGTGGGACTAGACCTCTACGAGCAGTACTTC
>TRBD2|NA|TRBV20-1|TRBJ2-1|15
CSAHPLAGGLNEQFF
TGCAGTGCCCATCCACTAGCGGGAGGATTGAATGAGCAGTTCTTC
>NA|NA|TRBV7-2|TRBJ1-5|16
CASSFTTGKSNQPQHF
TGTGCCAGCAGCTTTACGACAGGCAAAAGCAATCAGCCCCAGCATTTT
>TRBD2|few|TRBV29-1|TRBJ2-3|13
CSITSGTGDTQYF
TGCAGCATAACTAGCGGAACAGGAGATACGCAGTATTTT
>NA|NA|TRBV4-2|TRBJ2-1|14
CASSHKKSAGEQFF
TGTGCCAGCAGCCATAAAAAGTCGGCTGGGGAGCAGTTCTTC
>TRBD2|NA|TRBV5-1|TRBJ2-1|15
CASDFGLAGGNERFF
TGCGCCAGCGACTTCGGACTAGCGGGAGGGAATGAGCGGTTCTTC
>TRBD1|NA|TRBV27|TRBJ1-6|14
CASSIDRGSSPLHF
TGTGCCAGCAGTATAGACAGGGGGAGCTCACCCCTCCACTTT
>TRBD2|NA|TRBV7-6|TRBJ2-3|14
CASGVERGQHTQYF
TGTGCCAGCGGAGTTGAGCGGGGTCAGCATACGCAGTATTTT
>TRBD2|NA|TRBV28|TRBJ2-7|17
CASSPFSSGRAALEQYF
TGTGCCAGCAGTCCATTCTCTAGCGGGAGGGCGGCTCTCGAGCAGTACTTC
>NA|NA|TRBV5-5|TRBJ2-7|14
CASSWGSGRYEQYF
TGTGCCAGCAGCTGGGGAAGCGGGCGCTACGAGCAGTACTTC
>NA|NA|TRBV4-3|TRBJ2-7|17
CASSQEWGAPSSYEQYF
TGCGCCAGCAGCCAAGAGTGGGGGGCCCCGAGCTCCTACGAGCAGTACTTC
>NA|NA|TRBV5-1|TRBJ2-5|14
CASSVQGWRETQYF
TGCGCCAGCAGCGTCCAGGGGTGGAGGGAGACCCAGTACTTC
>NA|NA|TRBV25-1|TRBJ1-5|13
CASRGQAEQPQHF
TGTGCCAGCCGGGGGCAGGCAGAACAGCCCCAGCATTTT
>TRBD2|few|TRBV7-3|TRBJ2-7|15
CASSTSGGGLYEQYF
TGTGCCAGCAGCACCTCCGGGGGGGGACTCTACGAGCAGTACTTC
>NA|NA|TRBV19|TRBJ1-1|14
CASSQARRGTEAFF
TGTGCCAGTAGTCAAGCGAGGAGAGGGACTGAAGCTTTCTTT
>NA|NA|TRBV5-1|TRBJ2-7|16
CASSLVSGSSAYEQYF
TGCGCCAGCAGCTTGGTGAGCGGGTCGAGCGCCTACGAGCAGTACTTC
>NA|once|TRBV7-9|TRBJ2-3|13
CASNLSEANTQYF
TGTGCCAGCAACTTATCCGAAGCAAATACGCAGTATTTT
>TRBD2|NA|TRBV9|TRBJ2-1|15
CASSGQAGGRNEQFF
TGTGCCAGCAGCGGACAAGCGGGAGGGCGGAATGAGCAGTTCTTC
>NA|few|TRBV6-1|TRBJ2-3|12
CASNGVTDTQYF
TGTGCCAGCAACGGGGTCACAGATACGCAGTATTTT
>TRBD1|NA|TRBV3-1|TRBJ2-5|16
CASSQPGQDHQETQYF
TGTGCCAGCAGCCAGCCGGGACAGGACCACCAAGAGACCCAGTACTTC
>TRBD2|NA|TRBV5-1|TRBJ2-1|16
CASSLEQLAGSNEQFF
TGCGCCAGCAGCTTGGAACAGCTAGCGGGAAGCAATGAGCAGTTCTTC
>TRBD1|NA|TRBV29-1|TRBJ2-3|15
CSGGRTGGGTDTQYF
TGCAGCGGGGGGAGGACAGGGGGCGGCACAGATACGCAGTATTTT
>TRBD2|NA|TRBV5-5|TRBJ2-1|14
CASSPGLAGWEQFF
TGTGCCAGCAGCCCGGGACTAGCGGGTTGGGAGCAGTTCTTC
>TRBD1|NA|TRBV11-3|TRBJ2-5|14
CASSTRQGRGTQYF
TGTGCCAGCAGCACCCGACAGGGTCGAGGGACCCAGTACTTC
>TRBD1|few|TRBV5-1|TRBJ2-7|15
CASGDPGQVSYEQYF
TGCGCCAGCGGGGACCCGGGACAGGTCTCCTACGAGCAGTACTTC
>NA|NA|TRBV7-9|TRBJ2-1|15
CASSKPSGLMNGQFF
TGTGCCAGCAGCAAGCCCTCAGGACTCATGAATGGGCAGTTCTTC
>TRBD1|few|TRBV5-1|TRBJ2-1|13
CASSLDATGGAFF
TGCGCCAGCAGCTTGGACGCGACAGGGGGGGCGTTCTTC
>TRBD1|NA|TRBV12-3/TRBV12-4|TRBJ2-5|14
CASGDSDLQETQYF
TGTGCCAGCGGGGACAGCGATCTTCAAGAGACCCAGTACTTC
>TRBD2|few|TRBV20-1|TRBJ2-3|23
CSAPLLIAGAGRRMKVGTDTQYF
TGCAGTGCCCCACTCCTCATAGCGGGAGCAGGCAGGAGAATGAAGGTGGGCACAGATACGCAGTATTTT
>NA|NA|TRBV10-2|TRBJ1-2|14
CASSEGSTNYGYTF
TGCGCCAGCAGTGAGGGATCCACTAACTATGGCTACACCTTC
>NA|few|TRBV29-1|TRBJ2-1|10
CSSLMGEQFF
TGCAGCTCCCTGATGGGGGAGCAGTTCTTC
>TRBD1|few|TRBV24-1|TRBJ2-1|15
CATRAPGQVDNEQFF
TGTGCCACCAGAGCTCCGGGACAGGTGGACAATGAGCAGTTCTTC
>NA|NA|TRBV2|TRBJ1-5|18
CASSPRGGRGESNQPQHF
TGTGCCAGCAGCCCAAGAGGGGGGCGGGGGGAGAGCAATCAGCCCCAGCATTTT
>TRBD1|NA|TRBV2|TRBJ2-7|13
CASGKQGAYEQYF
TGTGCCAGCGGGAAACAGGGGGCCTACGAGCAGTACTTC
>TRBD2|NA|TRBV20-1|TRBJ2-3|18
CSATPGLAGLSLTDTQYF
TGCAGTGCCACCCCGGGACTAGCGGGCCTAAGTCTCACAGATACGCAGTATTTT
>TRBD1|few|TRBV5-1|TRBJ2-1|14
CASSQRTGEDEQFF
TGCGCCAGCAGCCAGCGGACAGGGGAGGATGAGCAGTTCTTC
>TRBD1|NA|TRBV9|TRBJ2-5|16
CASSDPLTGVRETQYF
TGTGCCAGCAGCGACCCCCTGACAGGGGTTAGAGAGACCCAGTACTTC
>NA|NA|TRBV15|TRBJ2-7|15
CATSRTGTRSYEQYF
TGTGCCACCAGCAGAACGGGGACACGGTCCTACGAGCAGTACTTC
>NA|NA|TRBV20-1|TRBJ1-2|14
CSAPTPGFNYGYTF
TGCAGTGCCCCGACCCCCGGGTTCAACTATGGCTACACCTTC
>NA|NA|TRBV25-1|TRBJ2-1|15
CASSELGGDDNEQFF
TGTGCCAGCAGTGAATTGGGCGGAGACGACAATGAGCAGTTCTTC
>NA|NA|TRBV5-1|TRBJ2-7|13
CASSLSQSYEQYF
TGCGCCAGCAGCTTGAGTCAGTCCTACGAGCAGTACTTC